This entry lists 18 T cell receptor beta chains sequenced from one sample in a study of blood T cell repertoires in COVID-19. TCRdb keeps only in-frame clones here, not all; method: immunoSEQ multiplex PCR. The repertoire holds 400,000 to 450,000 clones, with around 89% as singletons. The sample taken for sequencing was PBMCs or T cells enriched from blood (not recorded which). The receptor set was obtained from a young man who had recovered from COVID-19.

The V call is TRBV2, the J call TRBJ1-3; D is uncertain. The germline V gene has CDR1 SNHLY and CDR2 FYNNEI. V shed 6 bases and J shed 0 bases, with 12 bases lying between them. The CDR3 spans 15 residues. The CDR3 reads CASSLGYLSGNTIYF. The CDR3 coding sequence is TGTGCCAGCAGCCTGGGCTACCTCTCTGGAAACACCATATATTTT.

This chain joins TRBV5-1 and TRBJ2-1; a possible D gene is TRBD2 (6 bases). Deletions cut 6 bases from V and 7 bases from J, with 17 bases between. The germline CDR1 and CDR2 sequences are SGHRS and YFSETQ. The length of the CDR3 is 14 residues. This chain's CDR3 is CASTHGRGPNEQFF. CDR3 DNA sequence: TGCGCCAGCACGCACGGGCGGGGACCGAATGAGCAGTTCTTC.

The chain is built from TRBV21-1 and TRBJ2-2; the table's D gene call, TRBD1, was not cross checked with the DNA. TRBV21-1 is a listed pseudogene. The CDR3 covers 12 residues. CDR3 loop: CARGLGGGELFF. CDR3 in DNA: TGTGCCCGCGGCTTAGGGGGAGGGGAGCTGTTTTTT.

DNA of the CDR3: TGCGCCAGCAGCTTGGCCGAGGCAGGGGGTTACAATGAGCAGTTCTTC. Translating it yields CASSLAEAGGYNEQFF. The chain combines TRBV5-1 with TRBJ2-1, with TRBD1 identical over 7 bases. Germline CDR1 and CDR2: SGHRS and YFSETQ. CDR3 length equals 16 residues. The trim removed 0 bases at V and 4 bases at J, leaving 7 bases unmatched.

The chain is built from TRBV6-5 and TRBJ1-5, with D unclear. The CDR3 consists of 15 residues. With 5 bases removed from V and 2 bases from J, the gap between germline ends came to 13 bases. Looked up from germline, CDR1 is MNHEY and CDR2 is SVGAGI. CDR3 amino acids: CASSLDWKGNQPQHF. The CDR3 coding sequence is TGTGCCAGCAGTCTTGACTGGAAGGGCAATCAGCCCCAGCATTTT.

The genes are TRBV18 and TRBJ2-5; 7 nucleotides match TRBD1. The trim removed 6 bases at V and 2 bases at J, leaving 9 bases unmatched. The CDR3 runs 15 residues. Germline values: CDR1 KGHSH, CDR2 LQKENI. CDR3: CASSVQETGQETQYF. The DNA for the CDR3 is TGTGCCAGCTCGGTGCAAGAGACAGGGCAAGAGACCCAGTACTTC.

CDR3 nucleotide sequence: TGTGCCAGCAGCTCCCTAGCGGGAGGCTCCTACAATGAGCAGTTCTTC. This codes for CASSSLAGGSYNEQFF. This chain joins TRBV7-6 and TRBJ2-1; 11 nucleotides match TRBD2. J lost 0 bases, V lost 4 bases, and 2 bases had no gene match. The CDR3 contains 16 residues. Germline assignment: CDR1 SGHVS and CDR2 FNYEAQ. The full variable domain, with the rest looked up from reference TRBV7-6 and TRBJ2-1, is GAGVSQSPRYKVTKRGQDVALRCDPISGHVSLYWYRQALGQGPEFLTYFNYEAQQDKSGLPNDRFSAERPEGSISTLTIQRTEQRDSAMYRCASSSLAGGSYNEQFFGPGTRLTVL.

The rearrangement links TRBV7-9 to TRBJ2-7; maybe TRBD2 (7 bases). Germline V CDR1 and CDR2: SEHNR, FQNEAQ (reference sequence). The CDR3 totals 13 residues. Trimming cost V 7 bases and J 4 bases, with 14 bases left between them. CDR3: CASNRGGGYEQYF. The CDR3 DNA sequence: TGTGCCAGCAACCGCGGGGGCGGGTACGAGCAGTACTTC.

The chain combines TRBV5-1 with TRBJ1-1; a possible D gene is TRBD1 (6 bases). Trimming removed 1 base at V and 0 bases at J, with 10 bases between. The CDR3 has 15 amino acids. Germline lookup yields CDR1 SGHRS and CDR2 YFSETQ. DNA for the CDR3: TGCGCCAGCAGCTTGACAGGGTGGTTGAACACTGAAGCTTTCTTT. Encoded protein: CASSLTGWLNTEAFF.

This rearrangement joins TRBV11-2 to TRBJ1-2; D gene unclear. Germline V lookup: CDR1 SGHAT, CDR2 FQNNGV. V was shortened by 2 bases and J by 8 bases, with 12 bases between the two germline ends. The CDR3 covers 13 residues. The CDR3 loop reads CASSLSSSVGYTF. DNA for the CDR3: TGTGCCAGCAGCTTATCTTCGTCGGTGGGCTACACCTTC.

V and J are TRBV4-2 and TRBJ2-3, with TRBD1 identical over 7 bases. Germline lookup yields CDR1 LGHNA and CDR2 YNFKEQ. V shed 1 base and J 2 bases; nucleotides not matched to a gene: 3. This CDR3 has 15 residues. CDR3 in amino acids: CASSQGDSHTDTQYF. The CDR3, as DNA: TGTGCCAGCAGCCAAGGGGACAGCCACACAGATACGCAGTATTTT.

V and J are TRBV19 and TRBJ1-5; TRBD1 agrees at 9 bases. CDR1 and CDR2 (germline): LNHDA, SQIVND (reference sequence). Unmatched junction bases numbered 9, after V lost 4 bases and J lost 2 bases. This CDR3 is 17 amino acids long. CDR3 in amino acids: CASSKLQGAQGNQPQHF. The CDR3 DNA reads TGTGCCAGTAGTAAGTTACAGGGGGCGCAGGGCAATCAGCCCCAGCATTTT.

This rearrangement joins TRBV9 to TRBJ2-7; 12 bases are a match to TRBD2. Germline V gives CDR1 SGDLS, CDR2 YYNGEE. Losses at the gene ends were 4 bases for V and 4 bases for J; bases not matched to a gene: 6. The CDR3 covers 15 residues. The CDR3, as DNA: TGTGCCAGCAGCACAGGACTAGCGGGGAGTTACGAGCAGTACTTC. This encodes CASSTGLAGSYEQYF.

The chain links TRBV6-1 to TRBJ2-1, with D perhaps matching TRBD2 (5 bases). This CDR3 comprises 13 residues. The V and J ends lost 2 bases and 9 bases respectively, with 11 bases between them. Germline V gene sequence: CDR1 MNHNS, CDR2 SASEGT. The CDR3, as DNA: TGTGCCAGCAGTGAAACAACTAGACGTGAGCAGTTCTTC. Translation: CASSETTRREQFF.

The chain is built from TRBV3-1 (or the pseudogene TRBV3-2) and TRBJ1-3; D is possibly TRBD1 (6 bases). This CDR3 region has 16 residues. V lost 5 bases and J 0 bases, leaving 14 bases between the germline ends. The germline gives CDR1 LGHDT, CDR2 YNNKEL (reference sequence). The chain's CDR3 is CASSTGTTLSGNTIYF. The CDR3 region has the DNA TGTGCCAGCAGCACCGGGACAACCCTCTCTGGAAACACCATATATTTT.

This clone was seen once. V and J are TRBV18 and TRBJ2-7, with a weak D call TRBD1 (5 bases). V was clipped by 2 bases and J by 0 bases, with 8 bases between them. Germline V lookup: CDR1 KGHSH, CDR2 LQKENI. This CDR3 comprises 14 residues. The CDR3 coding sequence is TGTGCCAGCTCACCATTGGACACCTCCTACGAGCAGTACTTC. Translated, it gives CASSPLDTSYEQYF.

The gene calls are TRBV4-2 and TRBJ2-7; weak D call: TRBD2 (6 bases). V gave up 4 bases and J gave up 4 bases, with 14 bases separating them. This CDR3 is 14 amino acids long. Germline V gene lookup returns CDR1 LGHNA and CDR2 YNFKEQ. This CDR3 reads CASSPRAGPYEQYF. The CDR3 bases are TGTGCCAGCAGCCCCCGTGCGGGGCCGTACGAGCAGTACTTC.

The chain links TRBV19 to TRBJ2-7, with TRBD1 matching over 9 bases. The junction had 5 bases not matched to a gene; V was cut back by 3 bases and J by 2 bases. This CDR3 has 15 residues. The germline V gene has CDR1 LNHDA and CDR2 SQIVND (reference sequence). The CDR3 sequence: CASSIRDRVPYEQYF. The CDR3 DNA follows: TGTGCCAGTAGTATCCGGGACAGGGTTCCCTACGAGCAGTACTTC.